The 25 T cell receptor beta chains listed next were all sequenced from one sample in a study of T cell changes during pregnancy in multiple sclerosis. The assay was immunoSEQ multiplex PCR, and TCRdb's table has in-frame clones only and misses some. Here the sample spans 70,000 to 80,000 clones, 85% to 95% being singletons. Sequencing used peripheral blood, obtained in the first trimester of pregnancy. All receptors come from a female donor with multiple sclerosis, enrolled in a pregnancy study.

The chain combines TRBV7-9 with TRBJ2-3; 9 bases align to TRBD1. With 5 bases clipped from V and 2 bases from J, the junction kept 8 bases outside the gene matches. Germline assignment: CDR1 SEHNR and CDR2 FQNEAQ (reference sequence). There are 16 residues in the CDR3. DNA for the CDR3: TGTGCCAGCAGCCCCCGGGACAGGGACCACACAGATACGCAGTATTTT. The encoded protein is CASSPRDRDHTDTQYF.

The chain combines TRBV6-4 with TRBJ1-1; the D gene is possibly TRBD1 (5 bases). Germline V gene data show CDR1 as MRHNA and CDR2 as SNTAGT. The CDR3 consists of 14 residues. V dropped 4 bases and J dropped 0 bases, with 9 bases sitting between them. CDR3 DNA: TGTGCCAGCAGTGTAGACAGAGTGAACACTGAAGCTTTCTTT. Encoded protein: CASSVDRVNTEAFF.

The chain employs TRBV29-1 and TRBJ1-1, with a weak D call TRBD1 (5 bases). The germline V gene encodes CDR1 SQVTM and CDR2 ANQGSEA. The ends were cut back, 4 bases at V and 5 bases at J, with 11 bases in the middle. The CDR3 has 12 amino acids. The CDR3 loop reads CSVAWGRTEAFF. The CDR3 bases are TGCAGCGTTGCTTGGGGGAGGACTGAAGCTTTCTTT.

V and J are TRBV7-2 and TRBJ2-7, with 11 bases matching TRBD2. This CDR3 spans 18 amino acids. V shed 3 bases and J 2 bases; nucleotides not matched to a gene: 12. Germline CDR1 and CDR2: SGHTA and FQGNSA. This CDR3 reads CASSLLAGGVFRAYEQYF. CDR3 DNA: TGTGCCAGCAGCTTGCTAGCGGGGGGAGTATTTCGAGCCTACGAGCAGTACTTC.

The chain joins TRBV9 to TRBJ1-1; D may be TRBD1 (6 bases). The CDR3 covers 14 residues. Trimming cost V 2 bases and J 1 base, with 9 bases left between them. CDR1 is SGDLS and CDR2 is YYNGEE in the germline V gene. Here the CDR3 DNA reads TGTGCCAGCAGCGTCGCGGGGGCGAACACTGAAGCTTTCTTT. As protein: CASSVAGANTEAFF.

The J gene is TRBJ2-1, the V gene TRBV27; the D gene is possibly TRBD2 (6 bases). Germline V gene data show CDR1 as MNHEY and CDR2 as SMNVEV (reference sequence). CDR3 length: 17 residues. V lost 2 bases and J lost 0, with 14 bases in between. CDR3 protein: CASSLSSGPYSYNEQFF. CDR3 coding DNA: TGTGCCAGCAGTTTAAGTAGCGGACCTTACTCCTACAATGAGCAGTTCTTC.

CDR3 region: CASSAWGGDSGNTIYF. The DNA of the CDR3 is TGTGCCAGCAGCGCCTGGGGCGGGGACTCTGGAAACACCATATATTTT. V and J are TRBV9 and TRBJ1-3; possible D gene TRBD1, 5 bases. Trimming took 3 bases from V and 0 from J, leaving 13 bases between them. The CDR3 spans 16 residues. CDR1 and CDR2 from the germline V gene are SGDLS and YYNGEE.

V is TRBV19 and J is TRBJ2-1; TRBD1 matches 8 bases. Trimming removed 1 base from V and 4 bases from J; junction bases left unmatched: 15. The germline CDR1 and CDR2 sequences are LNHDA and SQIVND (reference sequence). The CDR3 loop spans 19 amino acids. The CDR3 DNA reads TGTGCCAGTAGTATAGTGGGGACAGGCTATAATCAAAATTACAATGAGCAGTTCTTC. It is translated as CASSIVGTGYNQNYNEQFF.

The chain has TRBV15 and TRBJ2-1; weak D call: TRBD2 (6 bases). CDR1 LNHNV and CDR2 YYDKDF come from the germline V gene (reference sequence). The V gene lost 1 base and the J gene lost 0 bases, with 10 bases spanning the gap. The CDR3 extends over 16 amino acids. The CDR3 coding sequence is TGTGCCACCAGCAGAGGCCACGGGGGCTCCTACAATGAGCAGTTCTTC. Protein sequence: CATSRGHGGSYNEQFF.

The rearrangement joins TRBV11-2 to TRBJ1-1, with unresolved D. This CDR3 has 15 residues. CDR1 is SGHAT, CDR2 FQNNGV, per germline. V lost 1 base and J 5 bases, leaving 14 bases between the germline ends. This CDR3 is CASSLVAGAGTEAFF. The DNA of the CDR3 is TGTGCCAGCAGCTTAGTCGCAGGAGCGGGTACTGAAGCTTTCTTT. Combining the CDR3 with reference TRBV11-2 and TRBJ1-1 gives the whole variable domain EAGVAQSPRYKIIEKRQSVAFWCNPISGHATLYWYQQILGQGPKLLIQFQNNGVVDDSQLPKDRFSAERLKGVDSTLKIQPAKLEDSAVYLCASSLVAGAGTEAFFGQGTRLTVV.

V usage is TRBV27 and J usage is TRBJ2-2; the match to TRBD1 covers 8 bases. V was clipped by 9 bases and J by 2 bases; unmatched bases: 2. Germline lookup yields CDR1 MNHEY and CDR2 SMNVEV (reference sequence). There are 13 residues in the CDR3. Written as DNA, the CDR3 is TGTGCCAGTACAGGGGGTAACACCGGGGAGCTGTTTTTT. This sequence encodes CASTGGNTGELFF.

The chain has TRBV19 and TRBJ2-3; the match to TRBD1 covers 10 bases. There are 15 residues in the CDR3. Germline V gene lookup returns CDR1 LNHDA and CDR2 SQIVND (reference sequence). The junction had 6 bases not matched to a gene; V was cut back by 5 bases and J by 4 bases. The DNA of the CDR3 is TGTGCCAGTAGTGCGGGACAGGGGAGATCAGATACGCAGTATTTT. This sequence encodes CASSAGQGRSDTQYF.

V is TRBV10-3 and J is TRBJ2-3; 7 nucleotides match TRBD2. CDR3 length: 15 amino acids. In germline, CDR1 is ENHRY, CDR2 SYGVKD. Germline trimming cut 11 bases from V and 2 bases from J; bases unmatched to any gene: 13. The CDR3 nucleotides are TGTGCCGCCGCCCAAACCAGCGGGATCACAGATACGCAGTATTTT. As protein: CAAAQTSGITDTQYF.

V and J are TRBV6-6 and TRBJ2-7; TRBD1 matches at 11 bases. Germline V CDR1 and CDR2: MNHNY, SVGAGI (reference sequence). The CDR3 totals 16 residues. The V and J ends lost 2 bases and 3 bases, in that order; junction bases with no gene match: 6. The DNA of the CDR3 is TGTGCCAGCAGTTACGCCACCGGGACAGGGGGCTACGAGCAGTACTTC. This codes for CASSYATGTGGYEQYF.

This chain uses TRBV7-2 with TRBJ1-2; D might be TRBD1 (5 bases). CDR1 and CDR2 (germline): SGHTA, FQGNSA. The CDR3 is made up of 13 amino acids. Trimming pared 4 bases from V and 3 bases from J, leaving 9 bases between. The CDR3 DNA follows: TGTGCCAGCAGCTCTGACAGTTACTATGGCTACACCTTC. Amino acid sequence: CASSSDSYYGYTF.

The rearrangement uses TRBV19 and TRBJ1-4, with a weak D call TRBD1 (6 bases). Germline values: CDR1 LNHDA, CDR2 SQIVND (reference sequence). The CDR3 sequence is 14 residues long. The V end lost 6 bases, the J end lost 13 bases, and 21 bases lay between the germline ends. CDR3 sequence: CASRHGNLEDRLFF. The CDR3 coding sequence is TGTGCCAGTAGACATGGTAATCTGGAGGACAGACTGTTTTTT.

This clone came up once. This sample includes further DNA sequences coding for the same CDR3. This chain uses TRBV19 with TRBJ1-5, with D uncertain. Germline lookup yields CDR1 LNHDA and CDR2 SQIVND (reference sequence). There are 12 residues in the CDR3. Trimming took off 1 base at V and 7 bases at J, with 5 bases between the two ends. The CDR3 is CASSIGVQPQHF. CDR3 sequence (DNA): TGTGCCAGTAGTATAGGCGTGCAGCCCCAGCATTTT.

V and J are TRBV6-6 and TRBJ1-2; tentative D call: TRBD1 (6 bases). The CDR3 covers 13 residues. Germline CDR1 MNHNY, CDR2 SVGAGI (reference sequence). V was cut by 2 bases and J by 5 bases, with 9 bases left in between. The CDR3 coding sequence is TGTGCCAGCAGTTACGGGGGGGCGTATGGCTACACCTTC. Translated: CASSYGGAYGYTF.

In regard to this clone: An end of the junction differs from the germline gene, which may be a read error. This rearrangement joins TRBV7-8 to TRBJ2-5; 12 positions agree with TRBD1. The CDR3 covers 16 residues. The germline CDR1 and CDR2 sequences are SGHVS and FQNEAQ. Written as DNA, the CDR3 is TGTGCCAGCAGCCTAGCCCGGGACAGGGGGCGTGAGACCCAGTACTTC. This sequence encodes CASSLARDRGRETQYF.

The V and J genes are TRBV6-4 and TRBJ1-2; D is ambiguous. CDR1 and CDR2 from the germline V gene are MRHNA and SNTAGT. This CDR3 spans 12 amino acids. Deletions cut 7 bases from V and 5 bases from J, with 11 bases between. CDR3 nucleotide sequence: TGTGCCAGCAATGAGGAGGCTTATGGCTACACCTTC. This encodes CASNEEAYGYTF.

CDR3 bases: TGTGCCAGCAGTCCGACAGGGGGCGCGTCCCGCCGTAACTATGGCTACACCTTC. Translating it yields CASSPTGGASRRNYGYTF. The chain has TRBV2 and TRBJ1-2; 10 nucleotides align to TRBD1. The V gene's germline CDR1 is SNHLY and CDR2 FYNNEI. V was clipped by 5 bases and J by 1 base; unmatched bases: 13. This CDR3 has 18 amino acids.

The CDR3 DNA sequence: TGCGCCAGCAGCTCCCGGACTAGCGGCAACAATGAGCAGTTCTTC. Translating gives CASSSRTSGNNEQFF. This rearrangement joins TRBV5-1 to TRBJ2-1; 10 bases are a match to TRBD2. The junction had 5 bases not matched to a gene; V was cut back by 3 bases and J by 5 bases. CDR1 is SGHRS, CDR2 YFSETQ, per germline. This CDR3 spans 15 amino acids. The variable domain in full, with the rest retrieved from reference TRBV5-1 and TRBJ2-1, is KAGVTQTPRYLIKTRGQQVTLSCSPISGHRSVSWYQQTPGQGLQFLFEYFSETQRNKGNFPGRFSGRQFSNSRSEMNVSTLELGDSALYLCASSSRTSGNNEQFFGPGTRLTVL.

CDR3 protein: CASSVLTGELFF. In nucleotides, the CDR3 is TGTGCCAGCAGCGTTCTCACCGGGGAGCTGTTTTTT. The chain recombines TRBV9 with TRBJ2-2; no definite D call. V was trimmed by 2 bases and J by 4 bases, leaving 3 bases between them. This CDR3 is 12 amino acids long. Germline V gene sequence: CDR1 SGDLS, CDR2 YYNGEE.

The chain uses TRBV27 and TRBJ1-1, with D possibly matching TRBD1 (5 bases). The CDR3 is made up of 15 amino acids. The V and J ends lost 0 bases and 5 bases respectively, with 13 bases between them. Per germline, CDR1 MNHEY and CDR2 SMNVEV (reference sequence). This CDR3 reads CASSLSGRGGTEAFF. In nucleotides, the CDR3 is TGTGCCAGCAGTTTATCGGGAAGGGGAGGAACTGAAGCTTTCTTT.

This chain connects TRBV4-3 to TRBJ1-5; D is unresolved. Trimming pared 0 bases from V and 4 bases from J, leaving 7 bases between. The CDR3 covers 14 residues. Per germline, CDR1 LGHNA and CDR2 YSLEER. The CDR3 coding sequence is TGCGCCAGCAGCCAAGATCCGGTGAATCAGCCCCAGCATTTT. Translation gives CASSQDPVNQPQHF.